The 30 T cell receptor beta chains below were found in one sample sequenced in a study of T-cell memory formation after mild COVID-19. MiXCR, applied by TCRdb to the 5' RACE reads, yields one record per CDR3 protein. Here the sample spans roughly 340,000 distinct CDR3 sequences, around 20% being singletons. What was sequenced was PBMCs or a T cell subset sorted from them (not recorded which). Receptors originate from a man in his late teens or twenties who had mild COVID-19 (a few samples of this study predate the infection). Cell type and time point are not known.

This clonotype was picked up a small number of times. The rearrangement joins TRBV5-5 to TRBJ2-2; TRBD1 is a possible D gene (5 bases). The CDR3 runs 14 residues. Germline assignment: CDR1 SGHKS and CDR2 YYEKEE (reference sequence). V lost 7 bases and J 6 bases, leaving 16 bases between the germline ends. The CDR3 sequence is CASGQGIWAGELFF. The CDR3 DNA is TGTGCCAGCGGGCAGGGTATATGGGCCGGGGAGCTGTTTTTT. The whole variable domain, remainder taken from reference TRBV5-5 and TRBJ2-2, is DAGVTQSPTHLIKTRGQQVTLRCSPISGHKSVSWYQQVLGQGPQFIFQYYEKEERGRGNFPDRFSARQFPNYSSELNVNALLLGDSALYLCASGQGIWAGELFFGEGSRLTVL.

This clonotype was seen more than once but under ten times. The rearrangement joins TRBV3-1 to TRBJ2-5; D might be TRBD2 (5 bases). CDR1 is LGHDT, CDR2 YNNKEL, per germline (reference sequence). The length of the CDR3 is 15 residues. The V gene lost 5 bases and the J gene lost 4 bases, with 17 bases spanning the gap. Here the CDR3 reads CASSFAASAGETQYF. The CDR3 DNA reads as TGTGCCAGCAGCTTCGCCGCCAGTGCGGGAGAGACCCAGTACTTC.

This sequence joins TRBV4-1 and TRBJ1-6; 8 bases align to TRBD1. The V segment lost 3 bases and the J segment 5 bases; nucleotides outside the gene matches: 9. The length of the CDR3 is 17 residues. Per germline, CDR1 MGHRA and CDR2 YSYEKL. The CDR3 region is CASSHIGQGGNNSPLHF. DNA for the CDR3: TGCGCCAGCAGCCATATAGGACAGGGTGGAAATAATTCACCCCTCCACTTT.

V and J are TRBV15 and TRBJ1-1; D is ambiguous. Trimming stripped 2 bases from V and 0 bases from J, with 7 bases between. The CDR3 consists of 14 residues. Germline V gene lookup returns CDR1 LNHNV and CDR2 YYDKDF (reference sequence). The chain's CDR3 is CATSRLTVNTEAFF. In DNA, the CDR3 is TGTGCCACCAGCAGACTTACAGTGAACACTGAAGCTTTCTTT.

The V and J genes are TRBV5-1 and TRBJ2-2, with TRBD1 as a possible D gene (5 bases). Germline CDR1 and CDR2: SGHRS and YFSETQ. V was cut by 0 bases and J by 6 bases, with 15 bases left in between. This CDR3 has 16 amino acids. The CDR3 sequence is CASSLAPGREAGELFF. The CDR3 DNA reads as TGCGCCAGCAGCTTGGCGCCGGGCAGGGAAGCCGGGGAGCTGTTTTTT.

This chain links TRBV7-2 with TRBJ1-6, with D possibly matching TRBD1 (5 bases). Per the germline V gene, CDR1 is SGHTA and CDR2 is FQGNSA. This CDR3 region has 17 residues. V lost 5 bases to trimming and J lost 7 bases, with 21 bases between them. The CDR3 reads CASSQFRGEARNSPLHF. CDR3 nucleotide sequence: TGTGCCAGCAGCCAATTTCGGGGGGAGGCGCGCAATTCACCCCTCCACTTT.

This clonotype occurred many times. CDR3 amino acids: CASSGDPGQGSDEQFF. Here the CDR3 DNA reads TGTGCCAGCAGTGGAGACCCGGGACAGGGGAGCGATGAGCAGTTCTTC. The chain links TRBV6-1 to TRBJ2-1, with 10 bases lining up with TRBD1. With 4 bases clipped from V and 8 bases from J, the junction kept 11 bases outside the gene matches. CDR3 size: 16 residues. Per germline, CDR1 MNHNS and CDR2 SASEGT.

This clonotype turned up a few times. The chain combines TRBV11-2 with TRBJ2-3; TRBD2 agrees at 7 bases. This CDR3 spans 16 amino acids. Trimming took 1 base from V and 1 from J; bases not matched to a gene: 5. CDR1 is SGHAT, CDR2 FQNNGV, per germline. CDR3 region: CASSLVGAGGTDTQYF. In nucleotides, the CDR3 is TGTGCCAGCAGCTTAGTAGGGGCGGGGGGCACAGATACGCAGTATTTT.

The chain is built from TRBV4-1 and TRBJ1-2; D uncertain. The CDR3 length is 16 residues. Trimming took 0 bases from V and 3 from J, leaving 14 bases between them. CDR1 MGHRA and CDR2 YSYEKL come from the germline V gene. The DNA of the CDR3 is TGCGCCAGCAGCCAAGACCCTCTTTACGCGGACTATGGCTACACCTTC. Translation gives CASSQDPLYADYGYTF.

The chain joins TRBV12-3 or TRBV12-4 to TRBJ1-5; D is ambiguous. This CDR3 is built from 17 residues. V lost 3 bases and J lost 2, with 17 bases in between. CDR3 in amino acids: CASSFMASWGGNQPQHF. CDR3 DNA: TGTGCCAGCAGTTTTATGGCATCGTGGGGTGGCAATCAGCCCCAGCATTTT.

This clonotype occurred a few times. The chain combines TRBV6-6 with TRBJ1-2; D possibly corresponds to TRBD1 (5 bases). V dropped 6 bases and J dropped 4 bases, with 12 bases sitting between them. The germline V gene has CDR1 MNHNY and CDR2 SVGAGI (reference sequence). The CDR3 runs 13 residues. The CDR3 sequence is CASSQGATYGYTF. The CDR3 coding sequence is TGTGCCAGCAGCCAAGGGGCGACCTATGGCTACACCTTC.

This clonotype was detected only a few times. DNA for the CDR3: TGTGCCAGCAGTCAACCCGGATATGGCTACACCTTC. Protein product: CASSQPGYGYTF. This chain uses TRBV7-2 with TRBJ1-2; no firm D call. The CDR3 is 12 residues long. Germline V gene data show CDR1 as SGHTA and CDR2 as FQGNSA. V lost 6 bases to trimming and J lost 5 bases, with 10 bases between them.

The genes are TRBV29-1 and TRBJ2-5; the D is unclear. Germline V CDR1 and CDR2: SQVTM, ANQGSEA. Trimming stripped 5 bases from V and 2 bases from J, with 12 bases between. The length of the CDR3 is 13 residues. The CDR3 bases are TGCAGCGTTTACACCCCATTACAAGAGACCCAGTACTTC. This encodes CSVYTPLQETQYF.

The gene calls are TRBV7-3 and TRBJ2-1; 11 bases line up with TRBD2. The CDR3 covers 15 residues. The germline V gene has CDR1 SGHTA and CDR2 FQGTGA. The ends lost 4 bases at V and 4 bases at J; junction bases unmatched: 3. The CDR3 reads CASSSLAGGYNEQFF. In DNA, the CDR3 is TGTGCCAGCAGCTCCTTAGCGGGGGGGTACAATGAGCAGTTCTTC. Together with reference TRBV7-3 and TRBJ2-1, the CDR3 gives the full variable domain: GAGVSQTPSNKVTEKGKYVELRCDPISGHTALYWYRQSLGQGPEFLIYFQGTGAADDSGLPNDRFFAVRPEGSVSTLKIQRTERGDSAVYLCASSSLAGGYNEQFFGPGTRLTVL.

Worth noting for this clonotype: With a much larger clone just one base away, this may be a read error. The chain is built from TRBV4-3 and TRBJ1-2; no definite D call. The CDR3 length is 15 residues. The germline V gene encodes CDR1 LGHNA and CDR2 YSLEER. V lost 1 base and J lost 7, with 16 bases in between. The CDR3 region has the DNA TGCGCCAGCAGCCAAGGGATGGAGGTGACCGGTGGCTACACCTTC. Residues: CASSQGMEVTGGYTF.

This clonotype has a handful of counts. V is TRBV7-2 and J is TRBJ2-1, with 7 bases identical to TRBD2. CDR1 and CDR2 (germline): SGHTA, FQGNSA. The CDR3 is made up of 16 amino acids. Trimming removed 1 base from V and 0 bases from J; junction bases left unmatched: 3. CDR3 nucleotide sequence: TGTGCCAGCAGCTTAGTCGGGGGGTCCTCCTACAATGAGCAGTTCTTC. Protein sequence: CASSLVGGSSYNEQFF.

The chain has TRBV12-3 or TRBV12-4 and TRBJ2-3; D unclear. Trimming left V 5 bases short and J 0 bases short, with 9 bases between. The CDR3 is made up of 14 amino acids. The CDR3 region has the DNA TGTGCCAGCAGTCGGGCCGGTAGCACAGATACGCAGTATTTT. Its protein is CASSRAGSTDTQYF.

This clonotype was picked up a small number of times. The V call is TRBV7-9, the J call TRBJ1-4; 9 positions agree with TRBD1. This CDR3 is 15 amino acids long. Trimming removed 5 bases from V and 7 bases from J; junction bases left unmatched: 8. Germline values: CDR1 SEHNR, CDR2 FQNEAQ (reference sequence). The CDR3 loop is CASSNRDRAIEKLFF. Here the CDR3 DNA reads TGTGCCAGCAGCAACCGGGACAGGGCGATTGAAAAACTGTTTTTT.

The chain employs TRBV20-1 and TRBJ1-1, with D perhaps matching TRBD1 (6 bases). This CDR3 is 14 amino acids long. In germline, CDR1 is DFQATT, CDR2 SNEGSKA (reference sequence). V was pared by 1 base and J by 5 bases, with 14 bases between. The CDR3 here is CSARVWEGGTEAFF. CDR3 coding DNA: TGCAGTGCTAGAGTGTGGGAGGGGGGAACTGAAGCTTTCTTT.

This rearrangement joins TRBV20-1 to TRBJ2-3; unclear D gene. This CDR3 has 14 residues. Germline V gene lookup returns CDR1 DFQATT and CDR2 SNEGSKA (reference sequence). V lost 6 bases and J lost 1, with 14 bases in between. This chain's CDR3 is CSALKAGRTDTQYF. CDR3 nucleotide sequence: TGCAGTGCCCTTAAGGCAGGACGCACAGATACGCAGTATTTT.

This clonotype was counted between two and nine times. The rearrangement links TRBV4-1 to TRBJ2-2; weak D call: TRBD2 (6 bases). Germline V gene lookup returns CDR1 MGHRA and CDR2 YSYEKL. With 3 bases removed from V and 4 bases from J, the gap between germline ends came to 15 bases. The CDR3 spans 16 residues. In nucleotides, the CDR3 is TGCGCCAGCAGCCACGACGGGGGTCGTCCCACCGGGGAGCTGTTTTTT. Residues: CASSHDGGRPTGELFF.

The chain links TRBV5-1 to TRBJ2-1, with TRBD2 as a possible D gene (6 bases). The CDR3 runs 15 residues. The V end was cut by 0 bases, the J end by 7 bases, with 14 bases between. The germline gives CDR1 SGHRS, CDR2 YFSETQ. DNA for the CDR3: TGCGCCAGCAGCTTGGGTCCGGGGGTCGAAAATGAGCAGTTCTTC. As protein: CASSLGPGVENEQFF.

This clonotype was found many times. This chain uses TRBV3-2 with TRBJ2-7; TRBD1, the table's D call, was not compared with the DNA. TRBV3-2 constitutes a pseudogene. The CDR3 is made up of 16 amino acids. CDR3 sequence reads: CASSQDMAGLIVEQYF. CDR3 bases: TGTGCCAGCAGCCAAGATATGGCGGGGCTCATAGTCGAGCAGTACTTC.

The rearrangement joins TRBV27 to TRBJ2-3; no reliable D call. The V and J ends lost 2 bases and 6 bases respectively, with 9 bases between them. The germline V gene has CDR1 MNHEY and CDR2 SMNVEV (reference sequence). The CDR3 spans 13 residues. This CDR3 reads CASSLPAEDTQYF. The DNA for the CDR3 is TGTGCCAGCAGTTTACCCGCCGAGGATACGCAGTATTTT.

In this sample, this clonotype turned up a few times. The rearrangement uses TRBV6-5 and TRBJ1-5; 8 bases fit TRBD1. Germline CDR1 MNHEY, CDR2 SVGAGI. The CDR3 consists of 15 residues. V shed 5 bases, J shed 3 bases, and the junction held 6 bases outside the gene matches. CDR3: CASSKTGGFNQPQHF. The CDR3 DNA sequence: TGTGCCAGCAGTAAAACAGGGGGTTTCAATCAGCCCCAGCATTTT.

This clonotype was found a few times. V usage is TRBV7-9 and J usage is TRBJ2-3, with TRBD2 as a possible D gene (6 bases). Germline V lookup: CDR1 SEHNR, CDR2 FQNEAQ (reference sequence). The CDR3 runs to 16 residues. V lost 3 bases and J 2 bases, leaving 15 bases between the germline ends. CDR3 sequence (DNA): TGTGCCAGCAGCTTTCAGATAGCGGAGATCACAGATACGCAGTATTTT. Protein: CASSFQIAEITDTQYF.

This sequence joins TRBV5-1 and TRBJ1-5, with TRBD1 matching 11 bases. The CDR3 runs to 14 residues. Germline CDR1 SGHRS, CDR2 YFSETQ. Trimming at V came to 3 bases and at J to 7 bases, leaving 3 bases not matched to a gene. This CDR3 is CASSSGTGGQPQHF. Written as DNA, the CDR3 is TGCGCCAGCAGCTCAGGGACAGGGGGGCAGCCCCAGCATTTT.

This clonotype has just a few counts. The chain recombines TRBV5-5 with TRBJ1-3; unclear D gene. Trimming took off 4 bases at V and 0 bases at J, with 11 bases between the two ends. The V gene's germline CDR1 is SGHKS and CDR2 YYEKEE (reference sequence). The CDR3 spans 15 residues. DNA for the CDR3: TGTGCCAGCAGCCCCGACCCTCACTCTGGAAACACCATATATTTT. Translation: CASSPDPHSGNTIYF.

The CDR3 reads CASSQWGASYEQYF. Here the CDR3 DNA reads TGCGCCAGCAGCCAGTGGGGAGCATCCTACGAGCAGTACTTC. The V gene is TRBV4-1, the J gene TRBJ2-7; tentative D call: TRBD2 (5 bases). The length of the CDR3 is 14 residues. Looked up from germline, CDR1 is MGHRA and CDR2 is YSYEKL. The germline V and J ends were trimmed by 3 bases and 1 base, with 10 bases remaining between them.

This clonotype was counted a few times. V usage is TRBV7-9 and J usage is TRBJ2-1; 7 bases map to TRBD2. The CDR3 sequence is 16 residues long. The V and J ends lost 6 bases and 1 base, in that order; junction bases with no gene match: 9. Germline V CDR1 and CDR2: SEHNR, FQNEAQ (reference sequence). The CDR3: CASSFRAGESYNEQFF. The CDR3 DNA reads as TGTGCCAGCAGTTTCCGGGCGGGGGAGTCCTACAATGAGCAGTTCTTC.